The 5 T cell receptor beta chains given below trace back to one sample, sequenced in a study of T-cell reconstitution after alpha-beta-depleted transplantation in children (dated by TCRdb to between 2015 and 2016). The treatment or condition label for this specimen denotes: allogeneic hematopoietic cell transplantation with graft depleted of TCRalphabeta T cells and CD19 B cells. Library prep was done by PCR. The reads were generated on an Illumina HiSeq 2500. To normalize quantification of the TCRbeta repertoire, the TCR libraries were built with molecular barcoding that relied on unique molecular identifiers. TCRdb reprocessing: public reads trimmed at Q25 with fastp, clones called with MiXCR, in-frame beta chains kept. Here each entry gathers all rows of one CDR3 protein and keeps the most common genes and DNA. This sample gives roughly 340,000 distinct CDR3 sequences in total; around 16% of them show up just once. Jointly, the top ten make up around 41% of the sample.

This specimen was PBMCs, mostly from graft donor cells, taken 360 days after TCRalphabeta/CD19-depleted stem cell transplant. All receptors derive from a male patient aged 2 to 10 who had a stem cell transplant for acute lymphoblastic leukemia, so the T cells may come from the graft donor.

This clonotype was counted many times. CDR3 sequence: CASSRLPGQGIDTQYF. As DNA, the CDR3 is TGCGCCAGCAGTCGTCTCCCCGGACAGGGTATAGATACGCAGTATTTT. The rearrangement joins TRBV10-1 to TRBJ2-3, with 8 nucleotides matching TRBD1. Per germline, CDR1 WNHNN and CDR2 SYGVQD (reference sequence). V trimming: 5 bases; J trimming: 5 bases; junction bases outside the gene matches: 12. The CDR3 contains 16 residues.

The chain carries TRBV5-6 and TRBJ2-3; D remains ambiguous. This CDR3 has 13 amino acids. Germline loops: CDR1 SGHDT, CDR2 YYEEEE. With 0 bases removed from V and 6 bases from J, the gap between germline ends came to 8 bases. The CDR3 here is CASSLGRIDTQYF. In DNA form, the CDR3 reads TGTGCCAGCAGCTTGGGCCGGATCGATACGCAGTATTTT.

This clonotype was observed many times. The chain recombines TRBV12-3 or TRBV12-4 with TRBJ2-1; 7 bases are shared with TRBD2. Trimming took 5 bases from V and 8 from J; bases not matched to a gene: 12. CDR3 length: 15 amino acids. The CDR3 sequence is CASSQTSPSAHEQFF. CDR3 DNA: TGTGCCAGCAGTCAGACTAGCCCCAGCGCCCATGAGCAGTTCTTC.

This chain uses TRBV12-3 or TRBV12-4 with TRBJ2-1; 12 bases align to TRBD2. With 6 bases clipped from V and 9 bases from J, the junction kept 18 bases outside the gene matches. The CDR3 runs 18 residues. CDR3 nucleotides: TGTGCCAGCAGCTCGCGTGCTGAGCCTAGCGGGAGGGCCTCTGAGCAGTTCTTC. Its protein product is CASSSRAEPSGRASEQFF.

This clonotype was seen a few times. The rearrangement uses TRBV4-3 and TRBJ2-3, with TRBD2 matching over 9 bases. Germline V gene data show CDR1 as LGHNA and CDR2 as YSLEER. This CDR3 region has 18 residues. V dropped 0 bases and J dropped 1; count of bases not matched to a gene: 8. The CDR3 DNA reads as TGCGCCAGCAGCCAAGATAACACTCTAGCGGGGCGCACAGATACGCAGTATTTT. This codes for CASSQDNTLAGRTDTQYF.